These 18 T cell receptor beta chains were sequenced from one sample in a study of shared clonotypes between healthy human individuals. Assay: immunoSEQ multiplex PCR; the TCRdb copy retains only in-frame clones and omits some. The table shows about 2.2 million clones, with about 94% occurring only once. Naive CD8 cells comprised CD45RO-negative, CCR7-positively selected cells, excluding terminally differentiated effector memory CD45RA+ cells. The sequencing sample was made of naive CD8+ T cells from PBMCs. Receptors were obtained from a man between 18 and 35 years old in good health. Some clones in this sample may be carry-over from other donors' samples.

This clone was recorded a few times. This sequence joins TRBV28 and TRBJ2-7, with D perhaps TRBD1 or TRBD2 (5 bases each). The germline V gene encodes CDR1 MDHEN and CDR2 SYDVKM. V was pared by 7 bases and J by 6 bases, with 13 bases between. This CDR3 comprises 12 residues. The CDR3 nucleotides are TGTGCCAGCATTAGTCAGGGACGCGAGCAGTACTTC. Protein: CASISQGREQYF.

The V gene is TRBV2, the J gene TRBJ1-4; possible D gene TRBD1, 5 bases. This CDR3 comprises 14 residues. Germline V CDR1 and CDR2: SNHLY, FYNNEI. Between the trimmed V and J ends, which lost 2 bases and 4 bases, there was a span of 8 bases. CDR3 sequence reads: CASSEFRVNEKLFF. In DNA, the CDR3 is TGTGCCAGCAGTGAATTCAGGGTTAATGAAAAACTGTTTTTT.

The rearrangement joins TRBV6-1 to TRBJ2-3, with 12 bases matching TRBD2. V shed 8 bases, J shed 4 bases, and the junction held 4 bases outside the gene matches. Germline assignment: CDR1 MNHNS and CDR2 SASEGT. The CDR3 is 14 amino acids. This CDR3 is CASSSGRVPDTQYF. In DNA form, the CDR3 reads TGTGCCAGCTCTAGCGGGAGGGTCCCAGATACGCAGTATTTT.

The chain carries TRBV7-7 and TRBJ1-3, with no clear D. V was cut by 9 bases and J by 3 bases, with 12 bases left in between. The CDR3 has 13 amino acids. The germline V gene encodes CDR1 SSHAT and CDR2 FNYEAQ (reference sequence). CDR3 coding DNA: TGTGCCAGTAGTGACACATATGGAAACACCATATATTTT. Amino acids: CASSDTYGNTIYF.

CDR3 nucleotide sequence: TGTGCCAGCAGCTTAGGAGAAGGGAAGGCCGGGGAGCTGTTTTTT. It translates to CASSLGEGKAGELFF. The chain is built from TRBV5-6 and TRBJ2-2; D is undetermined. Germline V gives CDR1 SGHDT, CDR2 YYEEEE. This CDR3 spans 15 amino acids. Between the trimmed V and J ends, which lost 2 bases and 6 bases, there was a span of 14 bases.

This chain links TRBV25-1 with TRBJ1-5, with D perhaps matching TRBD1 (6 bases). The CDR3 is made up of 14 amino acids. Germline V gene sequence: CDR1 MGHDK, CDR2 SYGVNS. Trimming took 4 bases from V and 1 from J, leaving 8 bases between them. CDR3 region: CASSATGSNQPQHF. The CDR3 DNA reads TGTGCCAGCAGTGCGACAGGAAGCAATCAGCCCCAGCATTTT.

The rearrangement joins TRBV9 to TRBJ2-5; D gene ambiguous. This CDR3 has 15 amino acids. Germline assignment: CDR1 SGDLS and CDR2 YYNGEE. V was cut by 0 bases and J by 7 bases, with 16 bases left in between. The CDR3 is CASSVDAGSRWTQYF. The CDR3 nucleotides read TGTGCCAGCAGCGTAGACGCCGGGTCCCGATGGACCCAGTACTTC.

The genes are TRBV2 and TRBJ2-1, with 10 bases that match TRBD2. V lost 3 bases, J lost 7 bases, and 6 bases stayed unmatched. The length of the CDR3 is 15 residues. Germline-derived CDR1 and CDR2 are SNHLY and FYNNEI. The CDR3 region is CASSESGRAENEQFF. As DNA, the CDR3 is TGTGCCAGCAGTGAGAGCGGGAGGGCCGAGAATGAGCAGTTCTTC. Full variable domain (rest looked up from reference TRBV2 and TRBJ2-1): EPEVTQTPSHQVTQMGQEVILRCVPISNHLYFYWYRQILGQKVEFLVSFYNNEISEKSEIFDDQFSVERPDGSNFTLKIRSTKLEDSAMYFCASSESGRAENEQFFGPGTRLTVL.

The V and J genes are TRBV27 and TRBJ2-5; TRBD1 aligns across 8 bases. This CDR3 has 15 residues. From germline, CDR1 is MNHEY and CDR2 SMNVEV (reference sequence). V was pared by 6 bases and J by 9 bases, with 15 bases of the junction left unmatched. The CDR3 reads CASRETGVLTSSQYF. The CDR3 DNA reads TGTGCCAGCAGAGAGACAGGGGTTTTAACAAGTTCCCAGTACTTC.

The chain has TRBV6-1 and TRBJ1-1; TRBD1 agrees at 10 bases. V lost 6 bases to trimming and J lost 5 bases; unmatched junction nucleotides: 6. Germline V lookup: CDR1 MNHNS, CDR2 SASEGT. The CDR3 consists of 14 residues. The CDR3 DNA is TGTGCCAGCAGACACCCGGGACAGGGGACTGAAGCTTTCTTT. Amino acids: CASRHPGQGTEAFF.

The rearrangement joins TRBV28 to TRBJ2-3; D not resolved. This CDR3 has 14 amino acids. The V gene lost 2 bases and the J gene lost 1 base, with 7 bases spanning the gap. Germline CDR1 reads MDHEN; CDR2 reads SYDVKM. The CDR3 bases are TGTGCCAGCAGTTTACTACCCGGCACAGATACGCAGTATTTT. This sequence encodes CASSLLPGTDTQYF.

CDR3 amino acids: CASRETKLFPYNEQFF. For the CDR3, the DNA is TGTGCCAGCAGGGAAACCAAACTTTTCCCCTACAATGAGCAGTTCTTC. The chain is built from TRBV6-1 and TRBJ2-1, with D unclear. The CDR3 has 16 amino acids. CDR1 is MNHNS and CDR2 is SASEGT in the germline V gene. V lost 6 bases, J lost 2 bases, and 17 bases lay in between.

J is TRBJ2-1 and V is TRBV9; a possible D gene is TRBD2 (6 bases). Germline CDR1 and CDR2: SGDLS and YYNGEE. The CDR3 length is 13 residues. Trimming shortened V by 2 bases and J by 8 bases, and 11 bases separated the two germline ends. Here the CDR3 reads CASSVPGVDEQFF. The DNA for the CDR3 is TGTGCCAGCAGCGTGCCGGGGGTAGATGAGCAGTTCTTC.

The gene calls are TRBV2 and TRBJ2-2; possible D gene TRBD1, 5 bases. The CDR3 is made up of 15 amino acids. The V gene lost 7 bases and the J gene lost 2 bases, with 14 bases spanning the gap. Germline V gene sequence: CDR1 SNHLY, CDR2 FYNNEI. CDR3 sequence: CASITRQTNTGELFF. The CDR3 DNA is TGTGCCAGCATAACCCGACAGACCAACACCGGGGAGCTGTTTTTT.

The J gene is TRBJ1-2, the V gene TRBV29-1; D is perhaps TRBD1 (6 bases). Germline CDR1 SQVTM, CDR2 ANQGSEA. V dropped 4 bases and J dropped 5 bases, with 17 bases sitting between them. The CDR3 covers 14 residues. The CDR3 loop reads CSVGWADSQYGYTF. CDR3 bases: TGCAGCGTTGGATGGGCGGACAGCCAGTATGGCTACACCTTC.

The genes are TRBV6-5 and TRBJ2-7, with D possibly TRBD2 on 6 matching bases. There are 15 residues in the CDR3. Trimming cost V 5 bases and J 7 bases, with 21 bases left between them. The V gene's germline CDR1 is MNHEY and CDR2 SVGAGI. CDR3 nucleotides: TGTGCCAGCAGTGGGGTAACGGGAGCATCGCGGGAGCAGTACTTC. It yields the protein CASSGVTGASREQYF.

V is TRBV14 and J is TRBJ2-7; TRBD1 is a possible D gene (6 bases). The CDR3 is 15 residues long. Trimming pared 4 bases from V and 3 bases from J, leaving 16 bases between. Germline assignment: CDR1 SGHDN and CDR2 FVKESK. The CDR3 DNA follows: TGTGCCAGCAGCCTCGGGACATCCCACTTCTACGAGCAGTACTTC. It yields the protein CASSLGTSHFYEQYF.

The chain has TRBV13 and TRBJ1-2; the D is unclear. V was shortened by 3 bases and J by 0 bases, with 5 bases between the two germline ends. Looked up from germline, CDR1 is PRHDT and CDR2 is FYEKMQ (reference sequence). CDR3 length: 13 residues. The CDR3 coding sequence is TGTGCCAGCAGCTTCGGGACTAACTATGGCTACACCTTC. Translation gives CASSFGTNYGYTF.